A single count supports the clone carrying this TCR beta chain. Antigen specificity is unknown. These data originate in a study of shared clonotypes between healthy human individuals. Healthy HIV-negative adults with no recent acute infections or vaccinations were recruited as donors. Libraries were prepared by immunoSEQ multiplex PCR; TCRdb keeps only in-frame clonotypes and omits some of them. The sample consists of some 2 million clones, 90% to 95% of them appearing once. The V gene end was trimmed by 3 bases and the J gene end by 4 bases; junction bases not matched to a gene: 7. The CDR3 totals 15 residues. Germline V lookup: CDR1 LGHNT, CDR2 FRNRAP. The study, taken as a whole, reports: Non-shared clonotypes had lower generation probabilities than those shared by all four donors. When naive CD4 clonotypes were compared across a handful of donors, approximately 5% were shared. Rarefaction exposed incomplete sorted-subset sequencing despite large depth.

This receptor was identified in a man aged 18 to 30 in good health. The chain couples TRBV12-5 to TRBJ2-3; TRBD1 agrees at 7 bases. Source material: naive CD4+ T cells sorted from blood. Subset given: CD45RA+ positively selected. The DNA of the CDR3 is TGTGCTAGTGGTTTCGCAGGGGGAAAATCAGATACGCAGTATTTT. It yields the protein CASGFAGGKSDTQYF.